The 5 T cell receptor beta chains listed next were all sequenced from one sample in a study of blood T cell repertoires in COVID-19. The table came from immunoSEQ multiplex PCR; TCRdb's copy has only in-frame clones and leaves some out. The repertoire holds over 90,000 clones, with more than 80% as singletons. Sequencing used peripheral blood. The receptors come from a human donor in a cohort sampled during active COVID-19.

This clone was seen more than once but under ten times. The CDR3, as DNA: TGTGCCAGCAGTCAGACTCGGGGGTATGGCTACACCTTC. It codes for CASSQTRGYGYTF. This chain uses TRBV27 with TRBJ1-2; a possible D gene is TRBD1 (5 bases). Germline-derived CDR1 and CDR2 are MNHEY and SMNVEV (reference sequence). The CDR3 covers 13 residues. Trimming took 5 bases from V and 5 from J, leaving 12 bases between them.

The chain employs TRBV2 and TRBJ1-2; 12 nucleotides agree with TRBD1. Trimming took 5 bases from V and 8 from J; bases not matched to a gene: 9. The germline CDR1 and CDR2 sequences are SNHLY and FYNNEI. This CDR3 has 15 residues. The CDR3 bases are TGTGCCAGCAGTTTCCGGGACAGGGGGCAAAAAGGCTACACCTTC. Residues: CASSFRDRGQKGYTF.

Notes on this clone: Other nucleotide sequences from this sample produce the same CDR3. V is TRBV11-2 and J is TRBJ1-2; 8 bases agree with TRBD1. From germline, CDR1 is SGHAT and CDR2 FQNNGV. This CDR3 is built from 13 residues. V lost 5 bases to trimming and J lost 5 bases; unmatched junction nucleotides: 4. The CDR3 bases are TGTGCCAGCAGCCCCGACAGGGGATATGGCTACACCTTC. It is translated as CASSPDRGYGYTF.

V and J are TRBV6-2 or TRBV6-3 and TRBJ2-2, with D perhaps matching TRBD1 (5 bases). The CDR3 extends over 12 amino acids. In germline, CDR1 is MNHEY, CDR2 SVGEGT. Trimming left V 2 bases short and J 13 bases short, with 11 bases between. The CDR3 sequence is CASSYVRVGLFF. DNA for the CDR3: TGTGCCAGCAGTTACGTCAGGGTGGGGCTGTTTTTT.

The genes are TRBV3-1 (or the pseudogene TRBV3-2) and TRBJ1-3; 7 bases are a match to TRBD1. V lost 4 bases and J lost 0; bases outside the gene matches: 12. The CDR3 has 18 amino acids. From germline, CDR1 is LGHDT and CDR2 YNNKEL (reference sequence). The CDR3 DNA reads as TGTGCCAGCAGCCCAACCCCAGGGGGGACCCCCTCTGGAAACACCATATATTTT. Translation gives CASSPTPGGTPSGNTIYF.